This T cell receptor beta chain was retrieved from a study of T cell repertoires in cytomegalovirus infection. In the study overall: Indications of both CMV infection and matching HLA type were provided by public TCR beta signatures.

TCRdb redid the calling of the reads with MiXCR, one entry per CDR3 protein. The sample contains over 300,000 distinct CDR3 sequences, more than 9% of which appear only once. CDR3 size: 14 residues. Trimming pared 9 bases from V and 6 bases from J, leaving 19 bases between. Germline CDR1 SNHLY, CDR2 FYNNEI. Only a few counts were recorded for this clonotype. The antigen is unknown. Study conclusions and caveats: Summed frequency of shared TCR beta families picked out CMV carriers who also had the relevant HLA. CMV-specific HLA-C-restricted TCR beta clonotypes dominated the ex vivo response.

This sequence joins TRBV2 and TRBJ2-3, with a possible D match to TRBD2 (7 bases). The sequenced sample consisted of PBMCs. The receptor comes from a human donor in good health (CMV status not recorded). Some clones in this sample may be carry-over from other donors' samples. The CDR3 spells CARSSGPRGDTQYF. The CDR3 DNA follows: TGTGCCAGATCTAGCGGCCCAAGGGGGGATACGCAGTATTTT. The full variable domain, in which reference TRBV2 and TRBJ2-3 provide the parts outside the CDR3, is EPEVTQTPSHQVTQMGQEVILRCVPISNHLYFYWYRQILGQKVEFLVSFYNNEISEKSEIFDDQFSVERPDGSNFTLKIRSTKLEDSAMYFCARSSGPRGDTQYFGPGTRLTVL.